Listed here are 8 T cell receptor beta chains from one sample, sequenced in a study of T-cell memory formation after mild COVID-19. TCRdb reanalysed the 5' RACE reads using MiXCR and keeps one entry per CDR3 protein. The sample consists of 300,000 to 400,000 distinct CDR3 sequences, 25% to 30% of them appearing once. The sequenced material came from PBMCs or a T cell subset sorted from them (not recorded which). The origin of the receptors is an adult woman who had mild COVID-19 (a few samples of this study predate the infection). Cell type and time point are not known.

The chain has TRBV20-1 and TRBJ2-3, with D perhaps TRBD1 (8 bases). The CDR3 loop spans 17 amino acids. Trimming pared 5 bases from V and 0 bases from J, leaving 21 bases between. The V gene's germline CDR1 is DFQATT and CDR2 SNEGSKA (reference sequence). The CDR3 loop is CSAWPGGGGISTDTQYF. CDR3 nucleotide sequence: TGCAGTGCTTGGCCAGGGGGCGGGGGTATTAGCACAGATACGCAGTATTTT.

The CDR3 loop reads CASRSTGYSYEQYF. The CDR3 coding sequence is TGTGCCAGCAGATCGACGGGATACTCCTACGAGCAGTACTTC. The chain uses TRBV27 and TRBJ2-7; D might be TRBD2 (5 bases). Germline assignment: CDR1 MNHEY and CDR2 SMNVEV (reference sequence). This CDR3 spans 14 amino acids. Trimming cost V 6 bases and J 0 bases, with 12 bases left between them.

In its sample, this clonotype was seen a few times. The chain employs TRBV7-7 and TRBJ2-5, with 13 bases lining up with TRBD2. CDR3 length: 15 residues. Unmatched junction bases numbered 5, after V lost 6 bases and J lost 4 bases. Germline loops: CDR1 SSHAT, CDR2 FNYEAQ (reference sequence). The CDR3 loop is CASSLGTSGVETQYF. In nucleotides, the CDR3 is TGTGCCAGCAGTCTTGGGACTAGCGGGGTAGAGACCCAGTACTTC.

J is TRBJ2-7 and V is TRBV10-3; TRBD1 might be the D (5 bases). CDR1 and CDR2 (germline): ENHRY, SYGVKD. V dropped 5 bases and J dropped 7 bases, with 12 bases sitting between them. The CDR3 extends over 12 amino acids. The chain's CDR3 is CAISQGFREQYF. The CDR3 DNA follows: TGTGCCATCAGTCAGGGCTTCAGGGAGCAGTACTTC.

The chain has TRBV5-1 and TRBJ1-5, with a tentative D call TRBD1 (6 bases). CDR1 SGHRS and CDR2 YFSETQ come from the germline V gene. The CDR3 is 15 amino acids. Trimming took off 3 bases at V and 0 bases at J, with 10 bases between the two ends. Written as DNA, the CDR3 is TGCGCCAGCAGCTGGGGGCCCGGTAGCAATCAGCCCCAGCATTTT. Translated: CASSWGPGSNQPQHF.

The gene calls are TRBV9 and TRBJ1-1; D perhaps matches TRBD1 (5 bases). V shed 3 bases and J shed 6 bases, with 12 bases lying between them. CDR1 and CDR2 from the germline V gene are SGDLS and YYNGEE. CDR3 size: 13 residues. In nucleotides, the CDR3 is TGTGCCAGCAGCGCTGGAGTGGGGCCTGAAGCTTTCTTT. The encoded protein is CASSAGVGPEAFF.

The table lists this clonotype with many counts. The chain links TRBV18 to TRBJ2-5, with no clear D. The V end lost 0 bases, the J end lost 5 bases, and 4 bases lay between the germline ends. Germline values: CDR1 KGHSH, CDR2 LQKENI. CDR3 length: 12 amino acids. CDR3 amino acids: CASSPPGETQYF. The CDR3 DNA follows: TGTGCCAGCTCACCACCGGGGGAGACCCAGTACTTC.

The CDR3 DNA sequence: TGCAGTGCTAGAGTGGCCGGGACTAGAGTCCAAGAGACCCAGTACTTC. As protein: CSARVAGTRVQETQYF. The gene calls are TRBV20-1 and TRBJ2-5; 8 bases are a match to TRBD2. CDR3 length equals 16 residues. V gave up 1 base and J gave up 1 base; unmatched junction bases: 8. Germline CDR1 DFQATT, CDR2 SNEGSKA (reference sequence).